The clone carrying this T cell receptor beta chain has ten or more counts. The antigen remains unidentified. The V end was cut by 6 bases, the J end by 5 bases, with 13 bases between. Germline CDR1 reads MDHEN; CDR2 reads SYDVKM. This CDR3 contains 13 residues. Amplification yielded TCR beta CDR3 regions, with RNA transcripts as the source. First-round RT-PCR of the TCR CDR3 relied on the HTBI primer set. TCRdb analysed the multiplex PCR reads with MiXCR anew, one entry per CDR3 protein. The table shows 500,000 to 800,000 distinct CDR3 sequences, with about 14% occurring only once. The data were taken from a study of T cells in Graves' hyperthyroidism and ophthalmopathy. Enrolled ophthalmopathy patients presented with a Clinical Activity Score of at least 3, a NOSPECS grade of at least 4, and disease duration under 3 months. Thyroid ultrasound and orbital computed tomography, with clinical symptoms and serum thyroxine and TRAb, informed diagnoses.

Findings and limits, study-wide: Peripheral blood also featured most of the thyroid clonotypes expanded above 0.001.

V and J are TRBV28 and TRBJ1-2; D gene unclear. This receptor was identified in a woman aged 45-65 years with Graves' ophthalmopathy. Input material: blood. For the CDR3, the DNA is TGTGCCAGCAGCGCTGATCAGTTTTATGGCTACACCTTC. Its translation is CASSADQFYGYTF.